The source of this T cell receptor (beta chain) is a study of response to subunit inactivated influenza vaccine. This clonotype was detected a few times. TCRdb independently ran MiXCR on the RT-PCR reads; one entry per CDR3 protein. The sample lists roughly 150,000 distinct CDR3 sequences, roughly a tenth seen once, with 9.5% to 15% in the top ten. The CDR3 loop spans 14 amino acids. V lost 4 bases, J lost 5 bases, and 5 bases stayed unmatched. Germline V lookup: CDR1 SGDLS, CDR2 YYNGEE. The sequencing here drew on non-naive T cells sorted from PBMCs, taken 35 to 45 days after vaccination. The rearrangement links TRBV9 to TRBJ2-5; 10 nucleotides match TRBD2. The clonotype was recovered from a man aged 50-60 years who received an inactivated influenza vaccine. CDR3 sequence: CASSTMGLAETQYF. CDR3 nucleotides: TGTGCCAGCAGCACAATGGGACTAGCGGAGACCCAGTACTTC.